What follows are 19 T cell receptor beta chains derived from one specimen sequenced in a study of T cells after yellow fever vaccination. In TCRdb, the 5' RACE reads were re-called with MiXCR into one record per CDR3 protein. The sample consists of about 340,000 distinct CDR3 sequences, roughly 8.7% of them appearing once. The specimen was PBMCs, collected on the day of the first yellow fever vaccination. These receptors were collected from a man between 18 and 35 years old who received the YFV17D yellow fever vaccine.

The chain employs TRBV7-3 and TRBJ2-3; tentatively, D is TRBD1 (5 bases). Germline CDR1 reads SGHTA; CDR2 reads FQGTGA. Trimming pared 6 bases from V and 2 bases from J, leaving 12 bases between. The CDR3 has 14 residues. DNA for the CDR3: TGTGCCAGCAGATACCGACAGTACACAGATACGCAGTATTTT. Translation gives CASRYRQYTDTQYF.

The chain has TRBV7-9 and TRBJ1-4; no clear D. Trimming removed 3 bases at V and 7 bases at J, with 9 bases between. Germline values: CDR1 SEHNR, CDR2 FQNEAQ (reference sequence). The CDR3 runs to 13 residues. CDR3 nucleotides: TGTGCCAGCAGCTTTCGATCGGGTGAAAAACTGTTTTTT. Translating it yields CASSFRSGEKLFF.

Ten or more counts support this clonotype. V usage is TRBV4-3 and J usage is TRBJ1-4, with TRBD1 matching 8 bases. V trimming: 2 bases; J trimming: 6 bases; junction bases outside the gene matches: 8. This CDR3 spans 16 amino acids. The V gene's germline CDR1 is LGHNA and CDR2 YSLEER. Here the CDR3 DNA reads TGCGCCAGCAGCCAAAACCCGGGACAGGCCGATGAAAAACTGTTTTTT. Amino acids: CASSQNPGQADEKLFF.

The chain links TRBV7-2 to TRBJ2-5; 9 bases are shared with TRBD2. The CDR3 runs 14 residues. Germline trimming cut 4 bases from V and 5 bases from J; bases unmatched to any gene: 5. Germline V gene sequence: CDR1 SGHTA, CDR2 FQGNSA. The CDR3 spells CASSSGLARETQYF. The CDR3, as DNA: TGTGCCAGCAGCTCTGGACTAGCGAGGGAGACCCAGTACTTC.

The CDR3 DNA reads TGTGCCACCAGTGATATCCCCAGGGAAGGTGGAAACACCATATATTTT. As protein: CATSDIPREGGNTIYF. The chain is built from TRBV24-1 and TRBJ1-3; D perhaps matches TRBD1 (5 bases). V was clipped by 3 bases and J by 3 bases, with 14 bases between them. Germline CDR1 KGHDR, CDR2 SFDVKD. The CDR3 is 16 residues long.

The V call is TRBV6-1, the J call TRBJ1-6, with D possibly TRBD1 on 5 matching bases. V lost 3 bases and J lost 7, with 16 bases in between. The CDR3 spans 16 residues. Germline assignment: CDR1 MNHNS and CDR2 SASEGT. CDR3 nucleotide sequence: TGTGCCAGCAGTGATATGGCCGGGACGGGCAATTCACCCCTCCACTTT. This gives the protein CASSDMAGTGNSPLHF.

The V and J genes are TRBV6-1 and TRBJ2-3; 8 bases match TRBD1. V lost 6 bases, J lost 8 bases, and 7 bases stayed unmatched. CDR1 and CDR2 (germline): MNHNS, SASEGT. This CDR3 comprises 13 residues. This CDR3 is CASRPITGGTQYF. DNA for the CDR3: TGTGCCAGCAGGCCAATCACAGGGGGTACGCAGTATTTT.

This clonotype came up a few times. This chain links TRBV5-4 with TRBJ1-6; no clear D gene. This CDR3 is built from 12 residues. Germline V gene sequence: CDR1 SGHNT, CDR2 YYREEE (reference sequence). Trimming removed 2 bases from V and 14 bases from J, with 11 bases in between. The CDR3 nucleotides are TGTGCCAGCAGCTTCGACGGGTTATCCCTCCACTTT. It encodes CASSFDGLSLHF.

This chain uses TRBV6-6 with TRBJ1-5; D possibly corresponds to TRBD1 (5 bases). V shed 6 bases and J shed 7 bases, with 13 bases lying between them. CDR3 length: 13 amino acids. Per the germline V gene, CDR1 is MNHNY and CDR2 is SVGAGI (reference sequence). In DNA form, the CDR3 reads TGTGCCAGCAGACCAACCCAGGGACAGCCCCAGCATTTT. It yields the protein CASRPTQGQPQHF.

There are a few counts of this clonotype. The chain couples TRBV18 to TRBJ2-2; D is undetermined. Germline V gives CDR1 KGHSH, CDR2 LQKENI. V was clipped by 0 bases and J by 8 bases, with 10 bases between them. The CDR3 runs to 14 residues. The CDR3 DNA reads TGTGCCAGCTCACCACCGGCGACTGTTGGGGAGCTGTTTTTT. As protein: CASSPPATVGELFF.

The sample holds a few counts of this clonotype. For the CDR3, the DNA is TGTGCCAGCAGCCCCCGTTTTACCTCCTACAATGAGCAGTTCTTC. This translates into CASSPRFTSYNEQFF. The genes are TRBV11-3 and TRBJ2-1, with D unresolved. The CDR3 is 15 amino acids. CDR1 and CDR2 from the germline V gene are SGHNT and YENEEA. V was pared by 5 bases and J by 0 bases, with 11 bases between.

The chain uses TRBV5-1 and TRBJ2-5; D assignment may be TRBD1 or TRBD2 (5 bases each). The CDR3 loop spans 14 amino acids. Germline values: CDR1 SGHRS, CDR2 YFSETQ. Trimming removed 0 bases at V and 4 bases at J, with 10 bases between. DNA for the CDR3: TGCGCCAGCAGCTTGGGACAGAGGGGAGAGACCCAGTACTTC. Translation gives CASSLGQRGETQYF.

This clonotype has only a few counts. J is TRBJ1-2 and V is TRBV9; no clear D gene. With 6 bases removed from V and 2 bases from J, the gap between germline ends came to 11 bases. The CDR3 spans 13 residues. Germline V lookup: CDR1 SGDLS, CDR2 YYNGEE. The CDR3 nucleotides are TGTGCCAGCACGCCGGGTTTCAACTATGGCTACACCTTC. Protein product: CASTPGFNYGYTF.

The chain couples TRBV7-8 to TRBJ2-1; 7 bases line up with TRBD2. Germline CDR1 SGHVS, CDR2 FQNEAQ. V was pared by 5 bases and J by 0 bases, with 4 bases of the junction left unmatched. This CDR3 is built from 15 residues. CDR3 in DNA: TGTGCCAGCAGCGCGCGGGGGATCTCCTACAATGAGCAGTTCTTC. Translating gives CASSARGISYNEQFF. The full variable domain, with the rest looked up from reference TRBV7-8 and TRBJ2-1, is GAGVSQSPRYKVAKRGQDVALRCDPISGHVSLFWYQQALGQGPEFLTYFQNEAQLDKSGLPSDRFFAERPEGSVSTLKIQRTQQEDSAVYLCASSARGISYNEQFFGPGTRLTVL.

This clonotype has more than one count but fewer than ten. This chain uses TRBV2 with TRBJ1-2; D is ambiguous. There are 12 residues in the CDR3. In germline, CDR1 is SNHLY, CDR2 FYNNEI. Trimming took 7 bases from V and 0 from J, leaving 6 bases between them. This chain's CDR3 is CASTVSNYGYTF. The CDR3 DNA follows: TGTGCCAGCACGGTCTCTAACTATGGCTACACCTTC.

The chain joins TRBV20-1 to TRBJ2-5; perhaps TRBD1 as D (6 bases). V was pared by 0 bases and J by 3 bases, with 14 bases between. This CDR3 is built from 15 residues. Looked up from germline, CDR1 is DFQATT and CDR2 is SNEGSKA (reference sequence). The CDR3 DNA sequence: TGCAGTGCTAGAGATCTAAACAGGGCTGAAGAGACCCAGTACTTC. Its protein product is CSARDLNRAEETQYF.

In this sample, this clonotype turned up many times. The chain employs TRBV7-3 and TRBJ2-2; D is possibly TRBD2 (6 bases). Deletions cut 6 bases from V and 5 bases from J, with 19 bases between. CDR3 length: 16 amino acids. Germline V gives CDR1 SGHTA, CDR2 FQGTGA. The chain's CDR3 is CASSPTTGAGTGELFF. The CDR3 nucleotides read TGTGCCAGCAGTCCCACGACTGGTGCGGGGACCGGGGAGCTGTTTTTT.

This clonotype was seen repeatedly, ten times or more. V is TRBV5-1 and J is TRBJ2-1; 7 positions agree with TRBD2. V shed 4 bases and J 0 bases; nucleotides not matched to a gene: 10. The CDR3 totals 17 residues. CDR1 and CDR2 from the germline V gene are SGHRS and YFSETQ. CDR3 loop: CASSPKAGTSSYNEQFF. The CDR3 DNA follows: TGCGCCAGCAGCCCCAAAGCGGGGACCAGCTCCTACAATGAGCAGTTCTTC.

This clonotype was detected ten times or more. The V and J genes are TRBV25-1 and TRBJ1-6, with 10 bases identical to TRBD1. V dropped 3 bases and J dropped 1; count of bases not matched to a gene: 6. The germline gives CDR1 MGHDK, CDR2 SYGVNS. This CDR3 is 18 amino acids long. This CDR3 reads CASSDIRDRGSYNSPLHF. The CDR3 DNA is TGTGCCAGCAGTGATATCCGGGACAGGGGTTCCTATAATTCACCCCTCCACTTT.